One and the same sample provided the 32 T cell receptor beta chains below, sequenced in a study of T-cell reconstitution after alpha-beta-depleted transplantation in children. Researchers prepared the TCRbeta library using unique molecular identifiers, the study reports. TCRdb recomputed calls from the PCR reads with MiXCR, one row per CDR3 protein. The repertoire holds around 600,000 distinct CDR3 sequences, with roughly 17% as singletons. The material sequenced was PBMCs from the stem cell graft donor, taken from the stem cell graft. The receptors stem from a human donor who donated a stem cell graft to a child with acute myeloid leukemia.

This clonotype was observed many times. The J gene is TRBJ2-5, the V gene TRBV7-6; D is unclear. Germline loops: CDR1 SGHVS, CDR2 FNYEAQ. This CDR3 comprises 15 residues. V was cut by 1 base and J by 1 base, with 10 bases left in between. CDR3 in DNA: TGTGCCAGCAGCTTAGTCCTCACCCCCCAAGAGACCCAGTACTTC. Translating gives CASSLVLTPQETQYF.

This clonotype was picked up many times. The V and J genes are TRBV6-5 and TRBJ1-2; TRBD1 might be the D (5 bases). This CDR3 has 13 residues. V was shortened by 2 bases and J by 7 bases, with 11 bases between the two germline ends. Germline V gene lookup returns CDR1 MNHEY and CDR2 SVGAGI. The CDR3 reads CASSYRGWGGYTF. The CDR3 DNA is TGTGCCAGCAGTTACAGGGGCTGGGGTGGCTACACCTTC.

This clonotype was detected only a few times. The chain recombines TRBV7-2 with TRBJ2-7; 9 bases fit TRBD1. The V gene end was trimmed by 5 bases and the J gene end by 5 bases; junction bases not matched to a gene: 7. Germline V gene data show CDR1 as SGHTA and CDR2 as FQGNSA. The CDR3 extends over 14 amino acids. Written as DNA, the CDR3 is TGTGCCAGCAGCCGACAGGGGGGGATGAACGAGCAGTACTTC. Translated, it gives CASSRQGGMNEQYF.

Notes on this clonotype: A much larger clone lies a single base off, so this may be a read error. Because it lacks the conserved phenylalanine or tryptophan at the end, this CDR3 is likely a read error. The J gene is TRBJ2-3, the V gene TRBV20-1; 7 positions agree with TRBD2. This CDR3 comprises 15 residues. CDR1 is DFQATT and CDR2 is SNEGSKA in the germline V gene (reference sequence). With 6 bases clipped from V and 1 base from J, the junction kept 10 bases outside the gene matches. The DNA of the CDR3 is TGCAGTGCCTTTGTGTCTAGCGGCGGCACAGATACGCAGTATTAT. As protein: CSAFVSSGGTDTQYY.

This rearrangement joins TRBV7-9 to TRBJ2-5; D unresolved. The V end lost 6 bases, the J end lost 1 base, and 15 bases lay between the germline ends. The CDR3 has 15 amino acids. The germline CDR1 and CDR2 sequences are SEHNR and FQNEAQ (reference sequence). The DNA for the CDR3 is TGTGCCAGCAGTCGGGTGGGCTCTGGCCAAGAGACCCAGTACTTC. Amino acid sequence: CASSRVGSGQETQYF.

This clonotype was observed a few times. For the CDR3, the DNA is TGTGCCAGCAGCACCTTACAGGGGCTGAACACTGAAGCTTTCTTT. It specifies CASSTLQGLNTEAFF. The chain carries TRBV5-4 and TRBJ1-1; 7 bases agree with TRBD1. V lost 4 bases, J lost 0 bases, and 6 bases stayed unmatched. The length of the CDR3 is 15 residues. CDR1 is SGHNT and CDR2 is YYREEE in the germline V gene (reference sequence).

This clonotype was seen a handful of times. The chain joins TRBV4-2 to TRBJ2-1; no definite D call. Germline V gene data show CDR1 as LGHNA and CDR2 as YNFKEQ. The CDR3 extends over 16 amino acids. The V end was cut by 0 bases, the J end by 0 bases, with 9 bases between. CDR3 amino acids: CASSQDLGTSYNEQFF. Written as DNA, the CDR3 is TGTGCCAGCAGCCAAGATTTGGGTACCTCCTACAATGAGCAGTTCTTC.

Ten or more counts support this clonotype. The chain joins TRBV7-2 to TRBJ2-5; 11 nucleotides align to TRBD2. This CDR3 has 18 amino acids. CDR1 SGHTA and CDR2 FQGNSA come from the germline V gene. V was clipped by 4 bases and J by 3 bases; unmatched bases: 13. CDR3 amino acids: CASSYRLAGFTREETQYF. Written as DNA, the CDR3 is TGTGCCAGCAGCTACCGACTAGCGGGGTTCACGAGAGAAGAGACCCAGTACTTC.

This clonotype was counted at least ten times. V gene TRBV12-3 or TRBV12-4 combines with J gene TRBJ2-4, with 9 bases identical to TRBD2. The length of the CDR3 is 17 residues. V lost 6 bases and J lost 2; bases outside the gene matches: 11. The CDR3 sequence is CASRVAGDHSSKNIQYF. CDR3 nucleotide sequence: TGTGCCAGCAGGGTAGCGGGGGACCATTCATCCAAAAACATTCAGTACTTC.

In this sample, this clonotype turned up a few times. The rearrangement joins TRBV7-9 to TRBJ2-7, with TRBD1 matching 7 bases. The CDR3 contains 14 residues. V was pared by 6 bases and J by 1 base, with 6 bases of the junction left unmatched. Germline-derived CDR1 and CDR2 are SEHNR and FQNEAQ (reference sequence). DNA of the CDR3: TGTGCCAGCAGTCCCGGGGACAGATCCTACGAGCAGTACGTC. This encodes CASSPGDRSYEQYV.

This clonotype was detected ten times or more. The rearrangement joins TRBV24-1 to TRBJ2-5; the D is unclear. Trimming took 4 bases from V and 5 from J, leaving 7 bases between them. CDR3 size: 12 residues. The germline gives CDR1 KGHDR, CDR2 SFDVKD. In DNA form, the CDR3 reads TGTGCCACCAGTGAGACGGCGGAGACCCAGTACTTC. Translated: CATSETAETQYF.

Only a few counts were recorded for this clonotype. V gene TRBV21-1 combines with J gene TRBJ2-7; the DNA was not compared with TRBD1, the D call given in the table. TRBV21-1 is a known pseudogene. The CDR3 is 16 residues long. The CDR3 loop is CASSKGPNRVWDEQYF. CDR3 nucleotide sequence: TGTGCCAGCAGCAAAGGGCCGAACAGGGTTTGGGACGAGCAGTACTTC.

The sample holds many counts of this clonotype. The rearrangement uses TRBV6-5 and TRBJ1-5; D gene ambiguous. Germline V gene data show CDR1 as MNHEY and CDR2 as SVGAGI. The CDR3 extends over 13 amino acids. V shed 0 bases and J shed 9 bases, with 9 bases lying between them. The CDR3 spells CASSYSRNGPQHF. Here the CDR3 DNA reads TGTGCCAGCAGTTACTCTCGAAATGGGCCCCAGCATTTT.

This clonotype was counted a few times. J is TRBJ2-5 and V is TRBV15; D unclear. With 1 base removed from V and 1 base from J, the gap between germline ends came to 13 bases. This CDR3 region has 16 residues. Germline V gene data show CDR1 as LNHNV and CDR2 as YYDKDF (reference sequence). The CDR3 nucleotides read TGTGCCACCAGCAGAGCACGACATACCTTCCAAGAGACCCAGTACTTC. It translates to CATSRARHTFQETQYF. The full variable domain, its missing parts supplied by reference TRBV15 and TRBJ2-5, is DAMVIQNPRYQVTQFGKPVTLSCSQTLNHNVMYWYQQKSSQAPKLLFHYYDKDFNNEADTPDNFQSRRPNTSFCFLDIRSPGLGDTAMYLCATSRARHTFQETQYFGPGTRLLVL.

As concerns this clonotype: This could be a read error, since a much larger clone is one nucleotide away. CDR3 coding DNA: TGCAGTGCTGGAGACCCAGGCAGCCCTGGAGCCTACGAGCAGTACTTC. It is translated as CSAGDPGSPGAYEQYF. The rearrangement joins TRBV20-1 to TRBJ2-7; D unclear. CDR3 length equals 16 residues. Germline V lookup: CDR1 DFQATT, CDR2 SNEGSKA (reference sequence).

This clonotype appeared many times. The rearrangement uses TRBV29-1 and TRBJ1-4, with TRBD1 matching 7 bases. V gave up 4 bases and J gave up 0 bases; unmatched junction bases: 2. The germline V gene encodes CDR1 SQVTM and CDR2 ANQGSEA. The CDR3 runs to 14 residues. The CDR3 DNA follows: TGCAGCGTTGGTCAGGGGGCAACTAATGAAAAACTGTTTTTT. The encoded protein is CSVGQGATNEKLFF.

The J gene is TRBJ2-5, the V gene TRBV5-1, with 10 bases aligning to TRBD2. Germline loops: CDR1 SGHRS, CDR2 YFSETQ. V lost 0 bases, J lost 1 base, and 6 bases stayed unmatched. This CDR3 has 17 amino acids. Written as DNA, the CDR3 is TGCGCCAGCAGCTTGGACCTCACTAGCGGGGTCCAAGAGACCCAGTACTTC. Its translation is CASSLDLTSGVQETQYF. The full variable domain, completed using reference TRBV5-1 and TRBJ2-5, is KAGVTQTPRYLIKTRGQQVTLSCSPISGHRSVSWYQQTPGQGLQFLFEYFSETQRNKGNFPGRFSGRQFSNSRSEMNVSTLELGDSALYLCASSLDLTSGVQETQYFGPGTRLLVL.

This clonotype was detected a few times. The rearrangement links TRBV6-1 to TRBJ1-1; no clear D. CDR3 length: 15 amino acids. V dropped 6 bases and J dropped 0 bases, with 14 bases sitting between them. CDR1 and CDR2 (germline): MNHNS, SASEGT. CDR3 sequence: CASRGGRSLNTEAFF. For the CDR3, the DNA is TGTGCCAGCAGGGGAGGGAGAAGTCTGAACACTGAAGCTTTCTTT.

This clonotype has ten or more counts. The chain links TRBV20-1 to TRBJ2-3; 7 nucleotides line up with TRBD2. Germline CDR1 and CDR2: DFQATT and SNEGSKA (reference sequence). This CDR3 is 16 amino acids long. V lost 6 bases and J lost 3; bases outside the gene matches: 15. The CDR3 DNA reads as TGCAGTGCCCCGGCCTTGGGGGGGGGAGGAACAGATACGCAGTATTTT. Encoded protein: CSAPALGGGGTDTQYF.

Many counts were recorded for this clonotype. This chain joins TRBV12-3 or TRBV12-4 and TRBJ1-4; the match to TRBD1 covers 9 bases. V lost 5 bases and J lost 5; bases outside the gene matches: 6. This CDR3 is built from 15 residues. CDR3 region: CASSTQGAPNEKLFF. The CDR3, as DNA: TGTGCCAGCAGTACACAGGGGGCGCCGAATGAAAAACTGTTTTTT.

The chain links TRBV12-3 or TRBV12-4 to TRBJ2-3; the D gene is possibly TRBD2 (5 bases). Between the trimmed V and J ends, which lost 7 bases and 8 bases, there was a span of 22 bases. The CDR3 has 15 residues. The CDR3 sequence is CASIPYEGLFATQYF. The CDR3 region has the DNA TGTGCCAGCATCCCCTACGAGGGCCTATTCGCTACGCAGTATTTT.

This clonotype has a handful of counts. The chain joins TRBV24-1 to TRBJ2-1, with 9 bases that match TRBD2. Germline V gene sequence: CDR1 KGHDR, CDR2 SFDVKD. The CDR3 sequence is 14 residues long. The J segment lost 6 bases and the V segment lost 7 bases, leaving 6 bases of the junction unmatched. In nucleotides, the CDR3 is TGTGCCACCAGAGCAGCGGGGGGTCTCAATGAGCAGTTCTTC. It translates to CATRAAGGLNEQFF.

The chain employs TRBV20-1 and TRBJ2-2, with 8 bases aligning to TRBD1. With V trimmed by 1 base and J by 6 bases, 19 bases remained unmatched. There are 19 residues in the CDR3. CDR1 is DFQATT and CDR2 is SNEGSKA in the germline V gene (reference sequence). The CDR3 region has the DNA TGCAGTGCTAGAGTCCTCCTAGGGGCAGGGCAGGGGGCGCCCGGGGAGCTGTTTTTT. Its protein is CSARVLLGAGQGAPGELFF.

This clonotype was counted only a few times. CDR3 in amino acids: CASSYSQVTGVTGELFF. CDR3 in DNA: TGTGCCAGCAGCTATTCACAGGTCACAGGGGTCACCGGGGAGCTGTTTTTT. The chain recombines TRBV9 with TRBJ2-2, with TRBD1 matching over 7 bases. The germline V gene has CDR1 SGDLS and CDR2 YYNGEE. The CDR3 extends over 17 amino acids. Trimming removed 4 bases from V and 4 bases from J; junction bases left unmatched: 13. Complete variable domain (other parts from reference TRBV9 and TRBJ2-2): DSGVTQTPKHLITATGQRVTLRCSPRSGDLSVYWYQQSLDQGLQFLIQYYNGEERAKGNILERFSAQQFPDLHSELNLSSLELGDSALYFCASSYSQVTGVTGELFFGEGSRLTVL.

Ten or more counts support this clonotype. The chain recombines TRBV20-1 with TRBJ2-3, with D maybe TRBD2 (7 bases). The germline V gene has CDR1 DFQATT and CDR2 SNEGSKA (reference sequence). Trimming took 6 bases from V and 2 from J, leaving 18 bases between them. The length of the CDR3 is 15 residues. The CDR3 loop is CSALLGGAHTDTQYF. CDR3 bases: TGCAGTGCCCTCTTAGGGGGGGCACACACAGATACGCAGTATTTT.

This clonotype showed up many times. The rearrangement links TRBV20-1 to TRBJ2-7; tentatively, D is TRBD2 (6 bases). Trimming pared 3 bases from V and 1 base from J, leaving 16 bases between. This CDR3 has 15 amino acids. Germline V gives CDR1 DFQATT, CDR2 SNEGSKA (reference sequence). CDR3 nucleotides: TGCAGTGCTAGTTACGGCGGGGTTCTTTCCTACGAGCAGTACTTC. Its protein is CSASYGGVLSYEQYF.

This clonotype was counted at least ten times. The V call is TRBV20-1, the J call TRBJ2-5; 8 bases agree with TRBD2. Per germline, CDR1 DFQATT and CDR2 SNEGSKA (reference sequence). V was pared by 6 bases and J by 1 base, with 7 bases of the junction left unmatched. The CDR3 extends over 14 amino acids. The CDR3 DNA reads as TGCAGTGCCCATAGGACTAGCAGCCAAGAGACCCAGTACTTC. It specifies CSAHRTSSQETQYF.

The J gene is TRBJ2-1, the V gene TRBV12-3 or TRBV12-4; D is ambiguous. Between the trimmed V and J ends, which lost 4 bases and 2 bases, there was a span of 18 bases. The CDR3 totals 17 residues. The CDR3 region has the DNA TGTGCCAGCAGTTACACAGCCCCAGACTGGGCCTACAATGAGCAGTTCTTC. It translates to CASSYTAPDWAYNEQFF.

In the case of this clonotype: Just one base apart from a much larger clone, this may be a read error. The chain combines TRBV6-2 or TRBV6-3 with TRBJ2-4; D assignment may be TRBD1 or TRBD2 (5 bases each). The CDR3 sequence is 11 residues long. Germline V gives CDR1 MNHEY, CDR2 SVGEGT. Between the trimmed V and J ends, which lost 4 bases and 15 bases, there was a span of 13 bases. The CDR3 is CASSSGTDRYF. Written as DNA, the CDR3 is TGTGCCAGCAGTTCCGGGACCGATCGGTACTTC.

In its sample, this clonotype was seen many times. An end of the junction does not agree with germline; a read error may underlie this. The rearrangement uses TRBV29-1 and TRBJ1-4; D gene uncertain. In germline, CDR1 is SQVTM, CDR2 ANQGSEA. The CDR3 is made up of 13 amino acids. The CDR3 here is CSVKEDPREKLFF. CDR3 coding DNA: TGCAGCGTTAAAGAGGATCCGCGGGAAAAACTGTTTTTT. Full variable domain (remainder filled in from reference TRBV29-1 and TRBJ1-4): SAVISQKPSRDICQRGTSLTIQCQVDSQVTMMFWYRQQPGQSLTLIATANQGSEATYESGFVIDKFPISRPNLTFSTLTVSNMSPEDSSIYLCSVKEDPREKLFFGSGTQLSVL.

Remarks on this clonotype: One end of the junction varies from germline; a read error may be responsible. The CDR3 sequence is CASSQDLAGGSNQPQHF. In nucleotides, the CDR3 is TGCGCTAGCAGCCAAGATTTGGCAGGGGGGAGCAATCAGCCCCAGCATTTT. This sequence joins TRBV4-3 and TRBJ1-5, with TRBD1 matching over 7 bases. The CDR3 has 17 amino acids. The germline V gene encodes CDR1 LGHNA and CDR2 YSLEER.

This clonotype was seen only a few times. The chain carries TRBV20-1 and TRBJ2-2, with 8 bases matching TRBD2. The trim removed 1 base at V and 4 bases at J, leaving 8 bases unmatched. Germline V CDR1 and CDR2: DFQATT, SNEGSKA (reference sequence). The CDR3 loop spans 16 amino acids. The CDR3 spells CSARGVARGATGELFF. The DNA of the CDR3 is TGCAGTGCTAGAGGTGTTGCGCGGGGGGCCACCGGGGAGCTGTTTTTT.